A single sample is the source of the 27 T cell receptor beta chains below, sequenced in a study of neurological immune-mediated disorders. A single record per CDR3 protein comes from TCRdb applying MiXCR to the 5' RACE reads. Among some 25,000 distinct CDR3 sequences listed, under 8.5% were seen once. Sequenced input: PBMCs. The receptors were sampled from a woman aged 40 to 49 in good health.

This clonotype has at least ten counts. The chain combines TRBV20-1 with TRBJ2-1, with a tentative D call TRBD1 (5 bases). The CDR3 totals 13 residues. V shed 2 bases and J shed 2 bases, with 7 bases lying between them. Germline V gene data show CDR1 as DFQATT and CDR2 as SNEGSKA (reference sequence). CDR3 bases: TGCAGTGCTAGACAGGGCACCTACAATGAGCAGTTCTTC. Residues: CSARQGTYNEQFF.

By share, this clonotype counts as medium-sized. Here the CDR3 DNA reads TGCAGTGCTAGTCCTAATGGAGCGGGGATCAAAAACATTCAGTACTTC. It codes for CSASPNGAGIKNIQYF. J is TRBJ2-4 and V is TRBV20-1, with 7 nucleotides matching TRBD2. Germline trimming cut 3 bases from V and 3 bases from J; bases unmatched to any gene: 11. The CDR3 length is 16 residues. CDR1 DFQATT and CDR2 SNEGSKA come from the germline V gene (reference sequence).

Many counts were recorded for this clonotype. V and J are TRBV5-1 and TRBJ2-7; TRBD2 matches 9 bases. J lost 5 bases, V lost 6 bases, and 9 bases had no gene match. Germline-derived CDR1 and CDR2 are SGHRS and YFSETQ. This CDR3 has 14 residues. CDR3 sequence: CASTVAGVGNEQYF. The DNA of the CDR3 is TGCGCCAGCACTGTAGCGGGAGTAGGGAACGAGCAGTACTTC.

The sample holds many counts of this clonotype. The V gene is TRBV28, the J gene TRBJ2-6; tentatively, D is TRBD2 (5 bases). The CDR3 has 16 amino acids. Germline loops: CDR1 MDHEN, CDR2 SYDVKM. Trimming pared 6 bases from V and 4 bases from J, leaving 16 bases between. CDR3 sequence (DNA): TGTGCCAGCAGCCCGACGGCGTCGGGAGGGGCCAACGTCCTGACTTTC. Protein: CASSPTASGGANVLTF.

This clonotype was detected many times. This sequence joins TRBV7-2 and TRBJ2-7, with D perhaps matching TRBD1 (6 bases). Per germline, CDR1 SGHTA and CDR2 FQGNSA. The CDR3 extends over 16 amino acids. With 1 base removed from V and 4 bases from J, the gap between germline ends came to 17 bases. CDR3 nucleotides: TGTGCCAGCAGCTTAGACTCGCGGACAGCGAGTTACGAGCAGTACTTC. It specifies CASSLDSRTASYEQYF.

The table lists this clonotype with many counts. The gene calls are TRBV20-1 and TRBJ2-2, with 7 bases matching TRBD2. Germline CDR1 and CDR2: DFQATT and SNEGSKA (reference sequence). This CDR3 comprises 16 residues. Germline trimming cut 3 bases from V and 1 base from J; bases unmatched to any gene: 8. CDR3 loop: CSARGRVAGNTGELFF. Here the CDR3 DNA reads TGCAGTGCTAGGGGGAGGGTAGCGGGGAACACCGGGGAGCTGTTTTTT.

At least ten counts were recorded for this clonotype. V is TRBV6-2 or TRBV6-3 and J is TRBJ2-7, with D unresolved. Germline CDR1 is MNHEY and CDR2 is SVGEGT. The CDR3 is 16 amino acids. V was trimmed by 4 bases and J by 8 bases, leaving 24 bases between them. The CDR3 DNA sequence: TGTGCCAGCAGTTTACTCTTGCTGGGGATGATGGGTCAGCAGTACTTC. Translation: CASSLLLLGMMGQQYF.

This clonotype has ten or more counts. The V and J genes are TRBV10-3 and TRBJ1-2; TRBD1 matches at 9 bases. The CDR3 is made up of 15 amino acids. The J segment lost 3 bases and the V segment lost 3 bases, leaving 5 bases of the junction unmatched. Germline CDR1 ENHRY, CDR2 SYGVKD. This chain's CDR3 is CAISEGTGRDYGYTF. The CDR3, as DNA: TGTGCCATCAGTGAAGGGACAGGGAGGGACTATGGCTACACCTTC.

This clonotype was seen at least ten times. V usage is TRBV20-1 and J usage is TRBJ1-1, with TRBD1 as a possible D gene (6 bases). V gave up 5 bases and J gave up 4 bases, with 17 bases separating them. The CDR3 is 14 amino acids. The V gene's germline CDR1 is DFQATT and CDR2 SNEGSKA (reference sequence). CDR3 sequence reads: CSAPGTQTGTEAFF. In DNA, the CDR3 is TGCAGTGCTCCTGGGACCCAGACAGGCACTGAAGCTTTCTTT.

This clonotype was seen at least ten times. The chain has TRBV5-1 and TRBJ1-4; no clear D gene. CDR1 SGHRS and CDR2 YFSETQ come from the germline V gene. The V end lost 0 bases, the J end lost 4 bases, and 7 bases lay between the germline ends. CDR3 length: 14 residues. This CDR3 reads CASSLDRDNEKLFF. CDR3 coding DNA: TGCGCCAGCAGCTTGGACAGAGATAATGAAAAACTGTTTTTT. Variable domain in full (rest from reference TRBV5-1 and TRBJ1-4): KAGVTQTPRYLIKTRGQQVTLSCSPISGHRSVSWYQQTPGQGLQFLFEYFSETQRNKGNFPGRFSGRQFSNSRSEMNVSTLELGDSALYLCASSLDRDNEKLFFGSGTQLSVL.

The chain links TRBV13 to TRBJ2-3; 8 nucleotides align to TRBD1. The CDR3 extends over 15 amino acids. V shed 5 bases and J 4 bases; nucleotides not matched to a gene: 8. The germline V gene has CDR1 PRHDT and CDR2 FYEKMQ (reference sequence). CDR3 loop: CASSGRDRTSDTQYF. CDR3 coding DNA: TGTGCCAGCAGCGGCCGGGACAGGACGTCAGATACGCAGTATTTT.

Ten or more counts support this clonotype. This chain connects TRBV20-1 to TRBJ1-6; 7 bases align to TRBD1. CDR3 length: 12 residues. Germline V gene sequence: CDR1 DFQATT, CDR2 SNEGSKA (reference sequence). V shed 7 bases, J shed 8 bases, and the junction held 5 bases outside the gene matches. CDR3 sequence reads: CSGQGADSPLHF. DNA of the CDR3: TGCAGTGGACAGGGTGCGGATTCACCCCTCCACTTT.

This clonotype came up many times. This rearrangement joins TRBV7-2 to TRBJ2-7, with a tentative D call TRBD1 (6 bases). This CDR3 spans 16 amino acids. The V end was cut by 5 bases, the J end by 3 bases, with 20 bases between. CDR1 is SGHTA, CDR2 FQGNSA, per germline. CDR3 sequence reads: CASSAGTGIRVYEQYF. In DNA form, the CDR3 reads TGTGCCAGCAGCGCGGGCACAGGGATTAGGGTCTACGAGCAGTACTTC.

This clonotype was recorded at least ten times. V gene TRBV7-3 combines with J gene TRBJ1-2; 7 bases match TRBD1. The junction had 8 bases not matched to a gene; V was cut back by 2 bases and J by 5 bases. The CDR3 is 15 residues long. Germline V gene data show CDR1 as SGHTA and CDR2 as FQGTGA. The CDR3 region is CASSLGQGETYGYTF. The CDR3, as DNA: TGTGCCAGCAGCTTAGGTCAGGGGGAGACTTATGGCTACACCTTC.

This clonotype has at least ten counts. J is TRBJ2-1 and V is TRBV20-1; D is possibly TRBD2 (6 bases). The CDR3 spans 14 residues. Per germline, CDR1 DFQATT and CDR2 SNEGSKA (reference sequence). Trimming cost V 2 bases and J 4 bases, with 12 bases left between them. The DNA for the CDR3 is TGCAGTGCTAGAAACTACCGGGGGTACAATGAGCAGTTCTTC. Encoded protein: CSARNYRGYNEQFF.

This clonotype appeared many times. This chain uses TRBV27 with TRBJ2-2; D is ambiguous. CDR1 MNHEY and CDR2 SMNVEV come from the germline V gene (reference sequence). The length of the CDR3 is 15 residues. Trimming took 3 bases from V and 0 from J, leaving 8 bases between them. This CDR3 is CASSFSVPNTGELFF. The CDR3 DNA follows: TGTGCCAGCAGTTTTTCGGTACCGAACACCGGGGAGCTGTTTTTT.

This sequence joins TRBV10-1 and TRBJ2-3; TRBD1 matches 9 bases. Germline V gene data show CDR1 as WNHNN and CDR2 as SYGVQD (reference sequence). The CDR3 sequence is 16 residues long. Losses at the gene ends were 0 bases for V and 4 bases for J; bases not matched to a gene: 5. CDR3 nucleotides: TGCGCCAGCAGTGAGTCTCCGGACAGGGGAGCAGATACGCAGTATTTT. Translation: CASSESPDRGADTQYF.

This clonotype was seen ten or more times. The V call is TRBV6-6, the J call TRBJ1-6, with D perhaps matching TRBD1 (6 bases). Trimming pared 8 bases from V and 13 bases from J, leaving 21 bases between. This CDR3 spans 14 amino acids. Per the germline V gene, CDR1 is MNHNY and CDR2 is SVGAGI (reference sequence). The CDR3 coding sequence is TGTGCCAGCGGGGGTGGGACACCCAGTTTTCCCCTCCACTTT. It yields the protein CASGGGTPSFPLHF.

Many counts were recorded for this clonotype. The chain employs TRBV29-1 and TRBJ2-5, with D uncertain. The germline V gene encodes CDR1 SQVTM and CDR2 ANQGSEA. This CDR3 region has 13 residues. V was trimmed by 4 bases and J by 1 base, leaving 10 bases between them. CDR3 in DNA: TGCAGCGTTGTGTGGCTCGCCCAAGAGACCCAGTACTTC. Amino acid sequence: CSVVWLAQETQYF.

The chain employs TRBV28 and TRBJ1-2, with 8 bases matching TRBD1. V gave up 6 bases and J gave up 4 bases; unmatched junction bases: 4. Germline lookup yields CDR1 MDHEN and CDR2 SYDVKM. The CDR3 is 13 residues long. CDR3 DNA sequence: TGTGCCAGCAGCATGACAGGGGCCTATGGCTACACCTTC. Protein: CASSMTGAYGYTF.

This clonotype was counted ten times or more. The V and J genes are TRBV5-1 and TRBJ2-6, with 8 bases lining up with TRBD1. The CDR3 contains 18 residues. Trimming at V came to 3 bases and at J to 2 bases, leaving 10 bases not matched to a gene. Looked up from germline, CDR1 is SGHRS and CDR2 is YFSETQ. CDR3 loop: CASSSDPSGGAGANVLTF. For the CDR3, the DNA is TGCGCCAGCAGCTCCGATCCCTCAGGGGGCGCTGGGGCCAACGTCCTGACTTTC.

By share of the sample, this clonotype is medium-sized. The chain uses TRBV25-1 and TRBJ1-2; D is ambiguous. V was clipped by 4 bases and J by 2 bases, with 11 bases between them. CDR3 length equals 14 residues. Germline CDR1 MGHDK, CDR2 SYGVNS. Written as DNA, the CDR3 is TGTGCCAGCAGTGGCGTCCCCCGCAACTATGGCTACACCTTC. Protein sequence: CASSGVPRNYGYTF.

There are many counts of this clonotype. The chain has TRBV9 and TRBJ2-1, with 12 bases matching TRBD2. Germline lookup yields CDR1 SGDLS and CDR2 YYNGEE. With 2 bases clipped from V and 8 bases from J, the junction kept 2 bases outside the gene matches. The CDR3 runs 14 residues. The CDR3 is CASSVTSGSYEQFF. CDR3 DNA sequence: TGTGCCAGCAGCGTGACTAGCGGGAGCTATGAGCAGTTCTTC. The variable domain in full, with the rest retrieved from reference TRBV9 and TRBJ2-1, is DSGVTQTPKHLITATGQRVTLRCSPRSGDLSVYWYQQSLDQGLQFLIQYYNGEERAKGNILERFSAQQFPDLHSELNLSSLELGDSALYFCASSVTSGSYEQFFGPGTRLTVL.

This clonotype was observed at least ten times. This rearrangement joins TRBV20-1 to TRBJ1-5; D might be TRBD1 (6 bases). The CDR3 has 15 amino acids. Trimming shortened V by 0 bases and J by 4 bases, and 13 bases separated the two germline ends. Germline V gene data show CDR1 as DFQATT and CDR2 as SNEGSKA (reference sequence). CDR3 in amino acids: CSARDRGGRNQPQHF. The CDR3 DNA is TGCAGTGCTAGAGATCGCGGGGGCCGTAATCAGCCCCAGCATTTT.

Many counts were recorded for this clonotype. The CDR3 reads CSARAAVGTSGRSSYNEQFF. The CDR3 DNA follows: TGCAGTGCTAGAGCGGCCGTGGGGACTAGCGGGAGGAGCTCCTACAATGAGCAGTTCTTC. The chain employs TRBV20-1 and TRBJ2-1; 15 bases fit TRBD2. Germline V gives CDR1 DFQATT, CDR2 SNEGSKA (reference sequence). Trimming cost V 1 base and J 0 bases; bases outside gene matches: 10. The CDR3 totals 20 residues.

This clonotype was seen many times. The rearrangement uses TRBV29-1 and TRBJ1-1, with unresolved D. Per germline, CDR1 SQVTM and CDR2 ANQGSEA. The CDR3 is made up of 9 amino acids. Deletions cut 3 bases from V and 8 bases from J, with 4 bases between. The CDR3 DNA reads TGCAGCGTTGATTCGGAAGCTTTCTTT. This encodes CSVDSEAFF.

This clonotype was counted at least ten times. The rearrangement joins TRBV6-6 to TRBJ2-3; TRBD1 matches at 9 bases. The CDR3 has 16 residues. Looked up from germline, CDR1 is MNHNY and CDR2 is SVGAGI (reference sequence). V was clipped by 7 bases and J by 2 bases; unmatched bases: 10. CDR3 coding DNA: TGTGCCAGCACCAAAACCGGGACAGGGTCCACAGATACGCAGTATTTT. Its translation: CASTKTGTGSTDTQYF.